This is a list of T cell receptor beta chains from one sample in a study of blood T cell repertoires in COVID-19. Clones were read by immunoSEQ multiplex PCR, and TCRdb kept only the in-frame ones, dropping some. The repertoire includes approximately 260,000 clones, nearly 90% of them detected once, and approximately 5% sits in the top ten. Sequences were obtained from peripheral blood. These receptors were collected from a middle-aged woman who had recovered from COVID-19. Each CDR3 is given with its conserved first and last residue. The D gene is left open where the match is weak. Clone sizes are given selectively: once, few, many, or a class where the clone is expanded.

J	V	size	D	DNA	CDR3
TRBJ1-1	TRBV3-1/TRBV3-2	NA	NA	TGTGCCAGCAGCCAAGACCCCGGGTGGGTCGGAGCTTTCTTT	CASSQDPGWVGAFF
TRBJ2-2	TRBV2	NA	TRBD2	TGTGCCAGCACAAAGGGACTAGCGGGAGTCGGGGAGCTGTTTTTT	CASTKGLAGVGELFF
TRBJ1-1	TRBV7-2	NA	TRBD1	TGTGCCAGCAGCACCCGACAGGGGAGGACTGAAGCTTTCTTT	CASSTRQGRTEAFF
TRBJ2-2	TRBV10-3	NA	TRBD2	TGTGCCATGACTAGCGGGAGGGACACCGGGGAGCTGTTTTTT	CAMTSGRDTGELFF
TRBJ2-7	TRBV10-3	NA	NA	TGTGCCATCATGAGTAGCTCCTACGAGCAGTACTTC	CAIMSSSYEQYF
TRBJ2-2	TRBV2	NA	TRBD2	TGTGCCAGCACGGGACTAGCTAACACCGGGGAGCTGTTTTTT	CASTGLANTGELFF
TRBJ2-4	TRBV19	NA	NA	TGTGCCAGTAGTTATCGGGCGGGTACGGCCAAAAACATTCAGTACTTC	CASSYRAGTAKNIQYF
TRBJ1-2	TRBV28	NA	NA	TGTGCCAGCAGTCCCCTCGACAGGAACTATGGCTACACCTTC	CASSPLDRNYGYTF
TRBJ2-5	TRBV11-3	NA	NA	TGTGCCAGCAGCTCAGGGGTGGGGAAGGAGACCCAGTACTTC	CASSSGVGKETQYF
TRBJ1-6	TRBV27	NA	TRBD1	TGTGCCAGCAGGCCGACAGGGAGTAATTCACCCCTCCACTTT	CASRPTGSNSPLHF
TRBJ2-4	TRBV6-5	NA	TRBD1	TGTGCCAGCAGTCAGGACAGGGTGAACATTCAGTACTTC	CASSQDRVNIQYF
TRBJ2-2	TRBV12-5	NA	NA	TGTGCTAGTGGTTTGGTAAAGGTACTGACATTCGAAAGAGCCGGGGAGCTGTTTTTT	CASGLVKVLTFERAGELFF
TRBJ1-4	TRBV28	NA	NA	TGTGCCAGCATCGACAGTTCAACTAATGAAAAACTGTTTTTT	CASIDSSTNEKLFF
TRBJ2-1	TRBV24-1	NA	TRBD2	TGTGCCACCAGTGAATCTAGCGGGAGGCTTGGGAATGAGCAGTTCTTC	CATSESSGRLGNEQFF
TRBJ2-2	TRBV7-3	once	TRBD1	TGTGCCAGCAGTCCGGACAGGCTCGGCACCGGGGAGCTGTTTTTT	CASSPDRLGTGELFF
TRBJ2-1	TRBV19	NA	TRBD2	TGTGCCAGTAGTAATGCGGGAGCCTACAATGAGCAGTTCTTC	CASSNAGAYNEQFF
TRBJ1-2	TRBV6-5	NA	TRBD1	TGTGCCAGCAGTTACTCCGCGACAGGGGCCGCCTATGGCTACACCTTC	CASSYSATGAAYGYTF
TRBJ1-5	TRBV6-5	NA	NA	TGTGCCACAAGAGGTGATCTGAGCAATCAGCCCCAGCATTTT	CATRGDLSNQPQHF
TRBJ2-3	TRBV5-1	NA	TRBD2	TGCGCCAGCAGCTTGGAGGGACTAGCGGGGACAGATACGCAGTATTTT	CASSLEGLAGTDTQYF
TRBJ2-3	TRBV4-1	NA	TRBD1	TGCGCCAGCAGCCATGGTAGACAGGGCAAGACAGATACGCAGTATTTT	CASSHGRQGKTDTQYF
TRBJ2-2	TRBV7-6	NA	NA	TGTGCCAGCAGCCTGACAAGTAACACCGGGGAGCTGTTTTTT	CASSLTSNTGELFF
TRBJ2-1	TRBV24-1	NA	TRBD2	TGTGCCACCAGTGACCCGACTAGCGGGAGGACTAATGAGCAGTTCTTC	CATSDPTSGRTNEQFF
TRBJ1-4	TRBV7-2	NA	NA	TGTGCCAGCACCCCTCGGTCTAATGAAAAACTGTTTTTT	CASTPRSNEKLFF
TRBJ2-5	TRBV9	few	TRBD2	TGTGCCAGCAGCGTAGCCGGGGGGGTGGAGACCCAGTACTTC	CASSVAGGVETQYF
TRBJ2-1	TRBV5-6	NA	NA	TGTGCCAGCAGCTTGAACCAGGGTCATAAGTTCTTC	CASSLNQGHKFF
TRBJ2-1	TRBV7-9	NA	NA	TGTGCCAGCAGCTTAGGGTTCCTAGACCACAATGAGCAGTTCTTC	CASSLGFLDHNEQFF
TRBJ2-7	TRBV5-4	few	NA	TGTGCCAGCAGCTTTTTGGGGCGGGAGCAGTACTTC	CASSFLGREQYF
TRBJ1-1	TRBV20-1	once	NA	TGCAGTGCTAGTTCAGGGTCCACTGAAGCTTTCTTT	CSASSGSTEAFF
TRBJ2-2	TRBV9	few	TRBD1	TGTGCCAGCAGCGCAGGGGGCAACACCGGGGAGCTGTTTTTT	CASSAGGNTGELFF
TRBJ2-2	TRBV10-3	NA	NA	TGTGCCACTCATAATAGTGCCGGGGAGCTGTTTTTT	CATHNSAGELFF
TRBJ1-5	TRBV6-2/TRBV6-3	NA	TRBD1	TGTGCCAGCAGTGCAGGGGGCGTCCAGCCCCAGCATTTT	CASSAGGVQPQHF
TRBJ2-4	TRBV7-2	NA	TRBD1	TGTGCCAGCAGCAAAGGGGGCGCGACCAAAAACATTCAGTACTTC	CASSKGGATKNIQYF
TRBJ2-3	TRBV19	NA	NA	TGTGCCAGTAGTATACAGCGAAAACGCGATACGCAGTATTTT	CASSIQRKRDTQYF
TRBJ2-7	TRBV3-1/TRBV3-2	NA	NA	TGTGCCAGCGGCGCAGGGAATCGCTACGAGCAGTACTTC	CASGAGNRYEQYF
TRBJ2-3	TRBV2	NA	NA	TGTGCCAGTCTTAGGAGGAATACGCAGTATTTT	CASLRRNTQYF
TRBJ2-7	TRBV4-1	NA	NA	TGCGCCAGCAGCCAAGTCGAGAGAGGAAACTACGAGCAGTACTTC	CASSQVERGNYEQYF
TRBJ2-1	TRBV6-6	NA	TRBD1	TGTGCCGGATCGACAGGGTATGAGCAGTTCTTC	CAGSTGYEQFF
TRBJ1-1	TRBV5-4	NA	NA	TGTGCCAGCAGCTTGCAAGCCCACACTGAAGCTTTCTTT	CASSLQAHTEAFF
TRBJ1-2	TRBV12-3/TRBV12-4	NA	NA	TGTGCCAGCAGTGGGGGACATTATGGCTACACCTTC	CASSGGHYGYTF
TRBJ2-5	TRBV15	NA	NA	TGTGCCACCAGCAGAGAAACAGGAATCCAAGAGACCCAGTACTTC	CATSRETGIQETQYF
TRBJ2-3	TRBV7-9	once	TRBD2	TGTGCCAGCAGCTCCATCGGACTAGCGGGGGGGCCTAGGACAGATACGCAGTATTTT	CASSSIGLAGGPRTDTQYF
TRBJ2-2	TRBV19	NA	TRBD2	TGTGCCAGTAGCTTAGCGGGAGTGTATACCGGGGAGCTGTTTTTT	CASSLAGVYTGELFF
TRBJ1-5	TRBV10-3	once	TRBD1	TGTGCCGCGGGACAGTCGGATCAGCCCCAGCATTTT	CAAGQSDQPQHF
TRBJ1-4	TRBV3-1/TRBV3-2	once	NA	TGTGCCAGCAGCCAAGAAAGGAGGGTACGTGAAAAACTGTTTTTT	CASSQERRVREKLFF
TRBJ2-1	TRBV7-9	few	TRBD2	TGTGCCAGCAGCTCGAGCGGGAGAAACCTATACAATGAGCAGTTCTTC	CASSSSGRNLYNEQFF
TRBJ1-6	TRBV19	once	TRBD1	TGTGCCAGCTCCACGGGACAGAGCAATTCACCCCTCCACTTT	CASSTGQSNSPLHF
TRBJ2-5	TRBV30	NA	TRBD2	TGTGCCCAAACCGGGACTAGGGAAGAGACCCAGTACTTC	CAQTGTREETQYF
TRBJ1-6	TRBV28	few	TRBD1	TGTGCCAGCAGTGGGACAGGGGCATCCTATAATTCACCCCTCCACTTT	CASSGTGASYNSPLHF